Detailed here is one T cell receptor beta chain. The target antigen is unknown. The CDR3 is 15 residues long. With 8 bases removed from V and 4 bases from J, the gap between germline ends came to 20 bases. Germline V gene data show CDR1 as MDHEN and CDR2 as SYDVKM. Primed by a sample-barcoded 5' primer and a J-beta primer mix, a second PCR proceeded for about 7 to 12 cycles. Tagging of each cDNA molecule was performed by a template-switch adaptor with 12 random nucleotides. In TCRdb, the 5' RACE reads were re-called with MiXCR into one record per CDR3 protein. The data hold around 780,000 distinct CDR3 sequences, with around three fifths observed a single time. The authors extracted at least 6 micrograms of total RNA per sample. The source of the sample is a study of blood T cells in healthy people across ages. Study-level findings and limits: Fewer expanded clones and more diversity marked long-lived versus aged donors.

The sample was blood. V gene TRBV28 combines with J gene TRBJ1-2, with unresolved D. This receptor was taken from a man in his forties or fifties in good health. The CDR3 reads CASPHVEASFYGYTF. Written as DNA, the CDR3 is TGTGCCAGCCCGCACGTCGAAGCCTCTTTCTATGGCTACACCTTC.